The 27 T cell receptor beta chains given below trace back to one sample, sequenced in a study of cytomegalovirus exposure and HLA in healthy donors. Primers included in the PCR were 60 Vbeta and 13 Jbeta primers. Repertoires were generated with immunoSEQ multiplex PCR, while TCRdb's copy carries only in-frame clones and drops some. The table has under 95,000 clones, under 9% seen once. The sample taken for sequencing was PBMCs. The receptors here all came from a man between 50 and 59 years old in good health and CMV-seronegative.

This clone came up a few times. V is TRBV30 and J is TRBJ1-3, with 7 positions matching TRBD1. V shed 8 bases, J shed 2 bases, and the junction held 6 bases outside the gene matches. In germline, CDR1 is GTSNPN, CDR2 SVGIG (reference sequence). The CDR3 runs 13 residues. The CDR3 coding sequence is TGTGCCCTAGACAGGGTGACTGGAAACACCATATATTTT. It translates to CALDRVTGNTIYF.

This chain links TRBV6-4 with TRBJ2-3; 7 positions match TRBD2. The CDR3 has 15 amino acids. Unmatched junction bases numbered 8, after V lost 5 bases and J lost 3 bases. Per the germline V gene, CDR1 is MRHNA and CDR2 is SNTAGT. The CDR3 DNA sequence: TGTGCCAGCAGTCCAGCGGGGCGAGGGACAGATACGCAGTATTTT. The encoded protein is CASSPAGRGTDTQYF.

This clone has just a few counts. The rearrangement uses TRBV30 and TRBJ2-7; weak D call: TRBD1 (6 bases). V dropped 8 bases and J dropped 0 bases, with 20 bases sitting between them. The CDR3 is 15 residues long. Looked up from germline, CDR1 is GTSNPN and CDR2 is SVGIG (reference sequence). The CDR3 region has the DNA TGTGCCGGACAAGGACAGAAGATAAGCTCCTACGAGCAGTACTTC. Its protein is CAGQGQKISSYEQYF.

This clone was counted only a few times. The V gene is TRBV21-1, the J gene TRBJ1-3. TRBV21-1 corresponds to a pseudogene. The CDR3 consists of 17 residues. CDR3 in amino acids: CASSKGGGRPPGNTIYF. The CDR3 DNA reads as TGTGCCAGCAGCAAAGGGGGTGGGAGGCCGCCGGGAAACACCATATATTTT.

The table lists this clone with a few counts. The chain carries TRBV7-9 and TRBJ2-5; D perhaps matches TRBD2 (6 bases). V was clipped by 4 bases and J by 2 bases, with 11 bases between them. The V gene's germline CDR1 is SEHNR and CDR2 FQNEAQ (reference sequence). The length of the CDR3 is 14 residues. The CDR3 sequence is CASSSHGGQETQYF. In nucleotides, the CDR3 is TGTGCCAGCAGCTCACACGGAGGGCAAGAGACCCAGTACTTC.

V gene TRBV19 combines with J gene TRBJ1-5; tentative D call: TRBD1 (6 bases). CDR1 is LNHDA and CDR2 is SQIVND in the germline V gene (reference sequence). The V and J ends lost 4 bases and 0 bases respectively, with 13 bases between them. The CDR3 runs to 16 residues. DNA for the CDR3: TGTGCCAGTAGTACCTGGACAGTCTATAGCAATCAGCCCCAGCATTTT. The encoded protein is CASSTWTVYSNQPQHF.

This clone has more than one count but fewer than ten. The rearrangement joins TRBV6-1 to TRBJ1-5; D is ambiguous. Germline CDR1 reads MNHNS; CDR2 reads SASEGT. The length of the CDR3 is 16 residues. Deletions cut 0 bases from V and 5 bases from J, with 14 bases between. The CDR3 coding sequence is TGTGCCAGCAGTGAAGCGATGGGGAAGGGAGATCAGCCCCAGCATTTT. It specifies CASSEAMGKGDQPQHF.

This clone was picked up a small number of times. The V call is TRBV4-3, the J call TRBJ1-6; D is possibly TRBD1 (5 bases). The CDR3 runs 15 residues. The germline gives CDR1 LGHNA, CDR2 YSLEER. The ends were cut back, 0 bases at V and 7 bases at J, with 10 bases in the middle. CDR3 region: CASSQDGQGNSPLHF. In nucleotides, the CDR3 is TGCGCCAGCAGCCAAGATGGGCAGGGAAATTCACCCCTCCACTTT.

This clone was observed a handful of times. This chain connects TRBV19 to TRBJ2-3; TRBD2 matches at 8 bases. The CDR3 totals 18 residues. V shed 3 bases, J shed 0 bases, and the junction held 11 bases outside the gene matches. Germline assignment: CDR1 LNHDA and CDR2 SQIVND (reference sequence). The CDR3 here is CASSIQVAGRPSTDTQYF. Written as DNA, the CDR3 is TGTGCCAGTAGTATTCAGGTAGCGGGGCGACCTAGCACAGATACGCAGTATTTT.

This clone was observed a handful of times. The chain recombines TRBV27 with TRBJ2-5, with a weak D call TRBD1 (6 bases). The J call may be in error: the DNA end matches TRBJ2-7 better. This CDR3 spans 13 amino acids. The germline CDR1 and CDR2 sequences are MNHEY and SMNVEV (reference sequence). The CDR3 nucleotides read TGTGCCAGCAGGACTACAGGGACCTACGAGCAGTACTTC. Amino acids: CASRTTGTYEQYF.

This clone has more than one count but fewer than ten. The CDR3 is CASSVGQEAEQFF. The CDR3, as DNA: TGTGCCAGCAGCGTGGGACAGGAGGCTGAGCAGTTCTTC. The rearrangement uses TRBV7-9 and TRBJ2-1; 8 bases match TRBD1. CDR3 length: 13 residues. V was pared by 5 bases and J by 9 bases, with 6 bases of the junction left unmatched. The germline gives CDR1 SEHNR, CDR2 FQNEAQ (reference sequence).

This clone was seen more than once but under ten times. At one end, the junction sequence differs from germline, possibly due to a read error. The chain couples TRBV7-2 to TRBJ2-1; 7 bases agree with TRBD1. Germline lookup yields CDR1 SGHTA and CDR2 FQGNSA. CDR3 length: 15 residues. DNA for the CDR3: TGTGCCAGCAGCTTAGACAGGGGATCGGCGAATGAGCGGTTCTTC. Its translation is CASSLDRGSANERFF.

A few counts support this clone. For the CDR3, the DNA is TGTGCCAGTAGTATCGGGTCCTCTACCTACAATGAGCAGTTCTTC. Protein sequence: CASSIGSSTYNEQFF. The genes are TRBV19 and TRBJ2-1, with D hard to call. The V end was cut by 3 bases, the J end by 2 bases, with 11 bases between. From germline, CDR1 is LNHDA and CDR2 SQIVND (reference sequence). The CDR3 covers 15 residues.

This clone was seen only a few times. A read error may account for a junction end that differs from germline. The same CDR3 also results from other DNA sequences found in this sample. V usage is TRBV5-6 and J usage is TRBJ2-5; 8 nucleotides match TRBD1. CDR3 length equals 13 residues. CDR1 is SGHDT, CDR2 YYEEEE, per germline. For the CDR3, the DNA is TGTGCCAGGAGCCTGGGACAGGTCGAGAACCAGTACTTC. This sequence encodes CARSLGQVENQYF.

The sample holds a few counts of this clone. DNA of the CDR3: TGTGCCAGCAGTGAAGGGGAAGAGAAAAGGGGTCGAGGGACCCAGTACTTC. Protein: CASSEGEEKRGRGTQYF. The gene calls are TRBV6-1 and TRBJ2-5, with D perhaps TRBD1 (5 bases). The CDR3 extends over 17 amino acids. V was cut by 1 base and J by 7 bases, with 22 bases left in between. Germline V gene lookup returns CDR1 MNHNS and CDR2 SASEGT.

In its sample, this clone was seen a few times. The chain links TRBV7-9 to TRBJ2-7; TRBD2 is a possible D gene (5 bases). The CDR3 covers 12 residues. Germline CDR1 is SEHNR and CDR2 is FQNEAQ (reference sequence). The V gene lost 8 bases and the J gene lost 4 bases, with 12 bases spanning the gap. CDR3 residues: CASGDGGYEQYF. CDR3 DNA: TGTGCCAGCGGAGATGGAGGTTACGAGCAGTACTTC. The variable domain in full, completed from reference TRBV7-9 and TRBJ2-7, reads DTGVSQNPRHKITKRGQNVTFRCDPISEHNRLYWYRQTLGQGPEFLTYFQNEAQLEKSRLLSDRFSAERPKGSFSTLEIQRTEQGDSAMYLCASGDGGYEQYFGPGTRLTVT.

The chain uses TRBV6-6 and TRBJ2-1, with TRBD2 matching over 9 bases. Germline V CDR1 and CDR2: MNHNY, SVGAGI (reference sequence). This CDR3 is built from 16 residues. The J segment lost 3 bases and the V segment lost 5 bases, leaving 8 bases of the junction unmatched. In nucleotides, the CDR3 is TGTGCCAGCAGTGCGCTTAGCGGGGGTGACTACAATGAGCAGTTCTTC. This codes for CASSALSGGDYNEQFF.

On this clone itself: The conserved closing phenylalanine or tryptophan is absent in this CDR3, likely reflecting a read error. This rearrangement joins TRBV28 to TRBJ1-1; 7 bases line up with TRBD1. V was clipped by 5 bases and J by 7 bases; unmatched bases: 13. The CDR3 spans 15 residues. Per the germline V gene, CDR1 is MDHEN and CDR2 is SYDVKM. CDR3 residues: CASSRDPEGAGEAFV. In nucleotides, the CDR3 is TGTGCCAGCAGTAGGGATCCCGAGGGGGCGGGTGAAGCTTTCGTT.

The chain is built from TRBV11-3 and TRBJ2-5, with a tentative D call TRBD2 (5 bases). With 3 bases removed from V and 4 bases from J, the gap between germline ends came to 9 bases. In germline, CDR1 is SGHNT, CDR2 YENEEA. The CDR3 covers 13 residues. The DNA of the CDR3 is TGTGCCAGCAGCTTTAGCCTAGCAGAGACCCAGTACTTC. Its translation: CASSFSLAETQYF.

CDR3: CASSGGQGFYEQYF. CDR3 nucleotide sequence: TGTGCCAGTAGTGGGGGACAGGGTTTTTACGAGCAGTACTTC. The chain joins TRBV19 to TRBJ2-7, with 9 positions matching TRBD1. Trimming cost V 5 bases and J 4 bases; bases outside gene matches: 6. This CDR3 comprises 14 residues. Looked up from germline, CDR1 is LNHDA and CDR2 is SQIVND (reference sequence).

This clone was observed a few times. The V call is TRBV7-9, the J call TRBJ2-5; the match to TRBD2 covers 11 bases. Germline-derived CDR1 and CDR2 are SEHNR and FQNEAQ (reference sequence). V lost 5 bases to trimming and J lost 6 bases; unmatched junction nucleotides: 11. The CDR3 sequence is 16 residues long. This chain's CDR3 is CASSRSSGRSPQTQYF. CDR3 DNA: TGTGCCAGCAGCCGATCTAGCGGGAGGTCCCCACAGACCCAGTACTTC.

V gene TRBV5-5 combines with J gene TRBJ2-6, with TRBD2 identical over 8 bases. Germline CDR1 SGHKS, CDR2 YYEKEE (reference sequence). This CDR3 spans 17 amino acids. The V gene end was trimmed by 4 bases and the J gene end by 0 bases; junction bases not matched to a gene: 6. The CDR3 is CASSPRLAISGANVLTF. The CDR3 coding sequence is TGTGCCAGCAGCCCCCGACTAGCGATCTCTGGGGCCAACGTCCTGACTTTC.

This chain joins TRBV14 and TRBJ1-1; D unresolved. Germline lookup yields CDR1 SGHDN and CDR2 FVKESK. The CDR3 has 15 amino acids. Trimming left V 4 bases short and J 1 base short, with 13 bases between. CDR3 DNA sequence: TGTGCCAGCAGCCTCGTCGGAGGGTCGAACACTGAAGCTTTCTTT. It is translated as CASSLVGGSNTEAFF. Based on the CDR3 plus reference TRBV14 and TRBJ1-1, the full variable domain is EAGVTQFPSHSVIEKGQTVTLRCDPISGHDNLYWYRRVMGKEIKFLLHFVKESKQDESGMPNNRFLAERTGGTYSTLKVQPAELEDSGVYFCASSLVGGSNTEAFFGQGTRLTVV.

This clone was observed a few times. The V gene is TRBV5-1, the J gene TRBJ2-7, with TRBD1 matching 9 bases. Unmatched junction bases numbered 6, after V lost 5 bases and J lost 3 bases. There are 14 residues in the CDR3. Germline lookup yields CDR1 SGHRS and CDR2 YFSETQ. The CDR3 DNA reads as TGCGCCAGCAGGACGACAGGGGGGCTCTACGAGCAGTACTTC. The encoded protein is CASRTTGGLYEQYF.

A remark on this clone: Germline and junction disagree at one end, which may indicate a read error. The chain couples TRBV9 to TRBJ2-2; D is undetermined. CDR3 length: 11 amino acids. Looked up from germline, CDR1 is SGDLS and CDR2 is YYNGEE. CDR3 bases: TGTGCCAGCGGCGTCACTGGGGAGCTGTTTTTT. Its translation: CASGVTGELFF.

This clone appeared a few times. This chain links TRBV6-5 with TRBJ2-2, with 8 bases fitting TRBD2. Unmatched junction bases numbered 1, after V lost 1 base and J lost 3 bases. Germline V lookup: CDR1 MNHEY, CDR2 SVGAGI. The CDR3 spans 15 residues. CDR3 region: CASSYFGGDTGELFF. In nucleotides, the CDR3 is TGTGCCAGCAGTTACTTCGGGGGGGACACCGGGGAGCTGTTTTTT.

J is TRBJ1-1 and V is TRBV2; D may be TRBD1 (5 bases). The germline V and J ends were trimmed by 6 bases and 4 bases, with 12 bases remaining between them. Germline CDR1 SNHLY, CDR2 FYNNEI. This CDR3 comprises 13 residues. The CDR3 here is CASRALGVTEAFF. The CDR3 coding sequence is TGTGCCAGCAGGGCCCTAGGGGTCACTGAAGCTTTCTTT. Supplemented by reference TRBV2 and TRBJ1-1, the full variable domain reads EPEVTQTPSHQVTQMGQEVILRCVPISNHLYFYWYRQILGQKVEFLVSFYNNEISEKSEIFDDQFSVERPDGSNFTLKIRSTKLEDSAMYFCASRALGVTEAFFGQGTRLTVV.